What follows are 2 T cell receptor beta chains derived from one specimen sequenced in a study of T cell responses to AZD1222 COVID-19 vaccine. Generated by immunoSEQ multiplex PCR, the TCRdb table keeps only in-frame clones and is missing some. The sample records 100,000 to 120,000 clones, 70% to 90% being singletons. Sequenced here: peripheral blood, sampled on day 0 of AZD1222 vaccination. All receptors derive from an adult in good health.

The V gene is TRBV7-9, the J gene TRBJ1-1, with D possibly being TRBD1 (5 bases). V shed 5 bases and J shed 7 bases, with 11 bases lying between them. Looked up from germline, CDR1 is SEHNR and CDR2 is FQNEAQ (reference sequence). The CDR3 spans 12 residues. In DNA, the CDR3 is TGTGCCAGCAGCCCGACGGGGGTTGAAGCTTTCTTT. Residues: CASSPTGVEAFF. Together with reference TRBV7-9 and TRBJ1-1, the CDR3 gives the full variable domain: DTGVSQNPRHKITKRGQNVTFRCDPISEHNRLYWYRQTLGQGPEFLTYFQNEAQLEKSRLLSDRFSAERPKGSFSTLEIQRTEQGDSAMYLCASSPTGVEAFFGQGTRLTVV.

This chain uses TRBV5-1 with TRBJ1-1, with TRBD1 matching 8 bases. V lost 2 bases, J lost 3 bases, and 9 bases stayed unmatched. From germline, CDR1 is SGHRS and CDR2 YFSETQ. The CDR3 extends over 16 amino acids. CDR3 DNA sequence: TGCGCCAGCAGCTTCAGAGGCAGGGGGCGTGACACTGAAGCTTTCTTT. Translated: CASSFRGRGRDTEAFF.